These 15 T cell receptor beta chains came from one sample sequenced in a study of T-cell reconstitution after alpha-beta-depleted transplantation in children. Preparation of the TCRbeta library used unique molecular identifiers. TCRdb ran MiXCR on the PCR reads and lists one entry per CDR3 protein. The data hold 350,000 to 500,000 distinct CDR3 sequences, with roughly 44% observed a single time. The material sequenced was PBMCs, taken before TCRalphabeta/CD19-depleted stem cell transplant. These receptor sequences come from a girl aged 2-10 years with aplastic anemia, due to receive a stem cell transplant.

V is TRBV20-1 and J is TRBJ2-7; 10 bases map to TRBD2. With 0 bases clipped from V and 3 bases from J, the junction kept 8 bases outside the gene matches. The CDR3 runs to 16 residues. Germline CDR1 is DFQATT and CDR2 is SNEGSKA (reference sequence). The CDR3 DNA sequence: TGCAGTGCTAGAGATCCGAAGAAGCGGGGGGGCTACGAGCAGTACTTC. It translates to CSARDPKKRGGYEQYF.

This clonotype was picked up a small number of times. V gene TRBV19 combines with J gene TRBJ2-2; TRBD2 matches 7 bases. The V gene's germline CDR1 is LNHDA and CDR2 SQIVND (reference sequence). The CDR3 consists of 18 residues. Trimming cost V 0 bases and J 3 bases; bases outside gene matches: 10. This chain's CDR3 is CASSIERLATGDTGELFF. CDR3 coding DNA: TGTGCCAGTAGTATAGAGAGACTAGCTACGGGGGACACCGGGGAGCTGTTTTTT. The whole variable domain, filled in from reference TRBV19 and TRBJ2-2, reads DGGITQSPKYLFRKEGQNVTLSCEQNLNHDAMYWYRQDPGQGLRLIYYSQIVNDFQKGDIAEGYSVSREKKESFPLTVTSAQKNPTAFYLCASSIERLATGDTGELFFGEGSRLTVL.

The chain is built from TRBV7-6 and TRBJ1-1, with 9 bases that match TRBD1. Germline values: CDR1 SGHVS, CDR2 FNYEAQ. The CDR3 is 14 amino acids. The V segment lost 5 bases and the J segment 5 bases; nucleotides outside the gene matches: 6. The CDR3 DNA is TGTGCCAGCAGCCTTCTGACAGGGGGGACTGAAGCTTTCTTT. Its protein product is CASSLLTGGTEAFF.

On this clonotype itself: It may be a read error: a sequence one base away is much more abundant. The chain is built from TRBV20-1 and TRBJ2-7; 15 bases fit TRBD2. The CDR3 runs 19 residues. CDR1 and CDR2 (germline): DFQATT, SNEGSKA (reference sequence). The CDR3 DNA is TGCATTGCTTACAGCCTTCCGGGACTAGCGGGAGGATCCTCCTACGAGCAGTACTTC. It codes for CIAYSLPGLAGGSSYEQYF.

This chain links TRBV7-2 with TRBJ2-1; D is ambiguous. Trimming took off 4 bases at V and 10 bases at J, with 14 bases between the two ends. This CDR3 region has 13 residues. Germline V gene lookup returns CDR1 SGHTA and CDR2 FQGNSA. Here the CDR3 DNA reads TGTGCCAGCAGCTCCCCTCCTCGATACGAGCAGTTCTTC. Translating gives CASSSPPRYEQFF.

This clonotype appeared a few times. V usage is TRBV15 and J usage is TRBJ2-1, with 10 nucleotides matching TRBD1. The V gene end was trimmed by 3 bases and the J gene end by 3 bases; junction bases not matched to a gene: 2. CDR3 length: 15 residues. From germline, CDR1 is LNHNV and CDR2 YYDKDF (reference sequence). CDR3 nucleotide sequence: TGTGCCACCAGCAGGCGGACAGGGGGCTACAATGAGCAGTTCTTC. Amino acids: CATSRRTGGYNEQFF.

This clonotype was seen more than once but under ten times. CDR3 loop: CASSEVGGSGGRETQYF. CDR3 bases: TGTGCCAGCAGTGAAGTCGGCGGGAGTGGCGGCCGAGAGACCCAGTACTTC. The chain employs TRBV2 and TRBJ2-5; 7 nucleotides line up with TRBD2. V was clipped by 1 base and J by 4 bases; unmatched bases: 12. The CDR3 loop spans 17 amino acids. Germline V gives CDR1 SNHLY, CDR2 FYNNEI.

In nucleotides, the CDR3 is TGTGCCAGCAGCCAGCCGGGACAGGGTAAATACGAGCAGTACTTC. This codes for CASSQPGQGKYEQYF. This chain uses TRBV7-6 with TRBJ2-7; 9 nucleotides match TRBD1. Losses at the gene ends were 5 bases for V and 4 bases for J; bases not matched to a gene: 9. The CDR3 consists of 15 residues. Germline V lookup: CDR1 SGHVS, CDR2 FNYEAQ.

V is TRBV28 and J is TRBJ2-7, with 10 bases lining up with TRBD1. Germline V gene data show CDR1 as MDHEN and CDR2 as SYDVKM. The length of the CDR3 is 15 residues. Unmatched junction bases numbered 3, after V lost 4 bases and J lost 0 bases. CDR3 amino acids: CASSSRQGASYEQYF. The CDR3 region has the DNA TGTGCCAGCAGTTCTAGACAGGGGGCCTCCTACGAGCAGTACTTC.

The chain joins TRBV28 to TRBJ2-2; the D call may be TRBD1 or TRBD2 (5 bases each). Germline V gene data show CDR1 as MDHEN and CDR2 as SYDVKM. Trimming stripped 1 base from V and 5 bases from J, with 14 bases between. There are 16 residues in the CDR3. CDR3: CASSLSGASGTGELFF. CDR3 nucleotides: TGTGCCAGCAGTTTATCCGGGGCCTCGGGGACCGGGGAGCTGTTTTTT.

In this sample, this clonotype turned up many times. J is TRBJ2-7 and V is TRBV20-1, with 8 bases that match TRBD2. V was pared by 2 bases and J by 3 bases, with 6 bases of the junction left unmatched. The length of the CDR3 is 14 residues. The V gene's germline CDR1 is DFQATT and CDR2 SNEGSKA (reference sequence). The CDR3 sequence is CSARHSTSGYEQYF. The CDR3 region has the DNA TGCAGTGCTAGACATTCTACTAGCGGCTACGAGCAGTACTTC.

The rearrangement uses TRBV7-9 and TRBJ2-2; no clear D. This CDR3 has 14 residues. The germline V gene has CDR1 SEHNR and CDR2 FQNEAQ (reference sequence). Trimming stripped 5 bases from V and 5 bases from J, with 12 bases between. CDR3 region: CASSIGRSTGELFF. The CDR3 DNA reads as TGTGCCAGCAGCATAGGCAGGTCAACCGGGGAGCTGTTTTTT.

CDR3 in amino acids: CAISESWEGTDTQYF. The DNA for the CDR3 is TGTGCCATCAGTGAAAGTTGGGAGGGCACAGATACGCAGTATTTT. The rearrangement links TRBV10-3 to TRBJ2-3; TRBD2 is a possible D gene (6 bases). Germline CDR1 reads ENHRY; CDR2 reads SYGVKD. The CDR3 contains 15 residues. The germline V and J ends were trimmed by 3 bases and 1 base, with 11 bases remaining between them.

This clonotype was counted many times. The chain is built from TRBV20-1 and TRBJ1-6; the D gene is possibly TRBD1 (5 bases). The length of the CDR3 is 13 residues. The V gene lost 0 bases and the J gene lost 9 bases, with 9 bases spanning the gap. The germline gives CDR1 DFQATT, CDR2 SNEGSKA (reference sequence). CDR3 in amino acids: CSARDTGGSPLHF. CDR3 bases: TGCAGTGCTAGAGATACGGGGGGTTCACCCCTCCACTTT.

In this sample, this clonotype turned up many times. The chain combines TRBV5-1 with TRBJ2-3; 7 bases are a match to TRBD1. Germline V gene lookup returns CDR1 SGHRS and CDR2 YFSETQ. The length of the CDR3 is 14 residues. V lost 8 bases to trimming and J lost 0 bases; unmatched junction nucleotides: 6. CDR3 nucleotides: TGCGCCAGTTCGACAGGGCCTAGCACAGATACGCAGTATTTT. This translates into CASSTGPSTDTQYF.